These 17 T cell receptor beta chains were sequenced from one sample in a study of cytomegalovirus exposure and HLA in healthy donors. The protocol was immunoSEQ multiplex PCR, while the TCRdb copy is restricted to in-frame clones and leaves out a portion. Of around 61,000 clones in the sample, around 94% were seen once. Material: PBMCs. The receptors come from a man aged 18 to 30 in good health and CMV-seronegative.

The chain is built from TRBV29-1 and TRBJ1-3; no definite D call. Trimming shortened V by 6 bases and J by 3 bases, and 15 bases separated the two germline ends. The CDR3 is made up of 14 amino acids. Per germline, CDR1 SQVTM and CDR2 ANQGSEA. CDR3 protein: CSVAGLSLGNTIYF. The CDR3, as DNA: TGCAGCGTCGCCGGTCTTTCACTTGGAAACACCATATATTTT.

The genes are TRBV4-3 and TRBJ2-1; TRBD2 agrees at 8 bases. Germline CDR1 and CDR2: LGHNA and YSLEER. The CDR3 covers 16 residues. After removal of 5 bases from V and 0 bases from J, the junction contained 6 bases not matched to a gene. The CDR3 loop is CASSTRSGSSYNEQFF. The CDR3 nucleotides are TGCGCCAGCAGCACTCGAAGCGGGAGCTCCTACAATGAGCAGTTCTTC.

This clone was counted a few times. CDR3 residues: CASSFPGGEQYF. The CDR3 DNA follows: TGTGCCAGCAGCTTCCCAGGGGGCGAGCAGTACTTC. This chain uses TRBV11-3 with TRBJ2-7, with 7 bases fitting TRBD1. Germline V gene lookup returns CDR1 SGHNT and CDR2 YENEEA. J was trimmed by 6 bases and V by 3 bases; bases with no gene match: 2. The CDR3 runs 12 residues.

The chain joins TRBV28 to TRBJ1-1; 7 bases map to TRBD1. The CDR3 is 16 amino acids. V was clipped by 6 bases and J by 0 bases; unmatched bases: 10. Looked up from germline, CDR1 is MDHEN and CDR2 is SYDVKM. CDR3 bases: TGTGCCAGCAGGTCGGGGACAGCGAAATTGAACACTGAAGCTTTCTTT. Translating gives CASRSGTAKLNTEAFF.

The chain joins TRBV4-1 to TRBJ1-2, with D possibly matching TRBD1 (5 bases). Trimming left V 8 bases short and J 2 bases short, with 9 bases between. Germline loops: CDR1 MGHRA, CDR2 YSYEKL. CDR3 length: 12 residues. The CDR3 DNA is TGCGCCAGCTCTCAGGGAAACTATGGCTACACCTTC. It yields the protein CASSQGNYGYTF.

The chain employs TRBV19 and TRBJ2-5, with D possibly being TRBD1 (6 bases). Looked up from germline, CDR1 is LNHDA and CDR2 is SQIVND (reference sequence). Trimming stripped 5 bases from V and 3 bases from J, with 10 bases between. The CDR3 sequence is 13 residues long. CDR3: CASSAWTEETQYF. The CDR3 DNA reads TGTGCCAGTAGTGCCTGGACAGAAGAGACCCAGTACTTC.

The chain carries TRBV28 and TRBJ2-7, with TRBD1 matching 12 bases. CDR1 and CDR2 from the germline V gene are MDHEN and SYDVKM. Trimming at V came to 3 bases and at J to 6 bases, leaving 3 bases not matched to a gene. This CDR3 comprises 14 residues. This chain's CDR3 is CASSFRDRGLEQYF. CDR3 nucleotides: TGTGCCAGCAGTTTTAGGGACAGGGGGCTCGAGCAGTACTTC.

This clone came up a few times. The V call is TRBV6-1, the J call TRBJ2-7; the match to TRBD2 covers 7 bases. V was pared by 11 bases and J by 4 bases, with 11 bases of the junction left unmatched. The CDR3 covers 13 residues. Germline CDR1 MNHNS, CDR2 SASEGT. CDR3 nucleotide sequence: TGTGCCGCCCGGAGTAGGCGGGAGTACGAGCAGTACTTC. Translated: CAARSRREYEQYF.

The chain has TRBV28 and TRBJ1-1; TRBD1 is a possible D gene (6 bases). The length of the CDR3 is 11 residues. Germline V gene lookup returns CDR1 MDHEN and CDR2 SYDVKM. V lost 9 bases and J 6 bases, leaving 11 bases between the germline ends. CDR3 sequence (DNA): TGTGCCAGTCTACAGGGACCTGAAGCTTTCTTT. Amino acids: CASLQGPEAFF.

The chain links TRBV12-5 to TRBJ2-3; D call uncertain. With 3 bases removed from V and 6 bases from J, the gap between germline ends came to 10 bases. Per the germline V gene, CDR1 is LGHNT and CDR2 is FRNRAP. The CDR3 is made up of 13 amino acids. CDR3 bases: TGTGCTAGTGGTTTCCAAATACGGGATACGCAGTATTTT. Its translation is CASGFQIRDTQYF.

The chain employs TRBV11-2 and TRBJ2-1, with 12 bases aligning to TRBD2. J lost 1 base, V lost 5 bases, and 3 bases had no gene match. Germline V gene sequence: CDR1 SGHAT, CDR2 FQNNGV. This CDR3 comprises 16 residues. Written as DNA, the CDR3 is TGTGCCAGCAGCGCGGGACTAGCGGGTTCCTACAATGAGCAGTTCTTC. The encoded protein is CASSAGLAGSYNEQFF.

The V and J genes are TRBV28 and TRBJ2-5; possibly TRBD1 for D (6 bases). Trimming took off 5 bases at V and 5 bases at J, with 21 bases between the two ends. This CDR3 is built from 16 residues. Per the germline V gene, CDR1 is MDHEN and CDR2 is SYDVKM. The DNA of the CDR3 is TGTGCCAGCAGTGGGGCCCTGCCAGGGGTTCGGGAGACCCAGTACTTC. This encodes CASSGALPGVRETQYF.

The chain carries TRBV11-2 and TRBJ2-7; D perhaps matches TRBD1 (6 bases). CDR3 length: 16 amino acids. The germline CDR1 and CDR2 sequences are SGHAT and FQNNGV. Trimming pared 5 bases from V and 1 base from J, leaving 18 bases between. In DNA, the CDR3 is TGTGCCAGCAGCACCTATCCCAGGGGTGGATCCTACGAGCAGTACTTC. Amino acids: CASSTYPRGGSYEQYF.

The genes are TRBV28 and TRBJ2-5; tentatively, D is TRBD1 (8 bases). The CDR3 loop spans 15 amino acids. Germline CDR1 MDHEN, CDR2 SYDVKM. Trimming removed 3 bases at V and 4 bases at J, with 15 bases between. CDR3 sequence: CASSFRQGRGETQYF. The CDR3 DNA reads TGTGCCAGCAGTTTCCGACAGGGGAGGGGAGAGACCCAGTACTTC.

The genes are TRBV7-8 and TRBJ2-7; 8 nucleotides match TRBD2. V lost 3 bases and J lost 2; bases outside the gene matches: 12. Germline assignment: CDR1 SGHVS and CDR2 FQNEAQ. The CDR3 has 17 amino acids. Here the CDR3 DNA reads TGTGCCAGCAGCTTTCTCCTCGCCGGGACTAGGACCTACGAGCAGTACTTC. Translating gives CASSFLLAGTRTYEQYF.

This chain links TRBV9 with TRBJ2-5; D unresolved. Germline V CDR1 and CDR2: SGDLS, YYNGEE. Trimming left V 0 bases short and J 3 bases short, with 6 bases between. The CDR3 has 13 amino acids. Here the CDR3 reads CASSVALEETQYF. CDR3 DNA sequence: TGTGCCAGCAGCGTAGCCTTAGAAGAGACCCAGTACTTC.

The gene calls are TRBV15 and TRBJ2-1; tentative D call: TRBD2 (6 bases). V lost 3 bases, J lost 8 bases, and 20 bases lay in between. CDR1 and CDR2 (germline): LNHNV, YYDKDF (reference sequence). This CDR3 has 16 residues. CDR3 residues: CATSRETSTGTYEQFF. CDR3 bases: TGTGCCACCAGCAGGGAAACTAGCACGGGGACCTATGAGCAGTTCTTC.